A single sample gave rise to the 5 T cell receptor beta chains below, sequenced in a study of cytomegalovirus exposure and HLA in healthy donors. The primer mix had 60 Vbeta and 13 Jbeta primers. The data were produced by immunoSEQ multiplex PCR, yet TCRdb's version contains in-frame clones alone and is incomplete. The profile shows approximately 120,000 clones, around 80% of them singletons. Sequenced: PBMCs. The receptors were sampled from a woman aged 60-75 years in good health and CMV-seropositive.

The chain couples TRBV7-9 to TRBJ1-1; perhaps TRBD1 as D (5 bases). V was clipped by 5 bases and J by 1 base, with 11 bases between them. Germline V gives CDR1 SEHNR, CDR2 FQNEAQ (reference sequence). This CDR3 has 14 amino acids. The CDR3 loop reads CASSILTGNTEAFF. The CDR3 DNA sequence: TGTGCCAGCAGCATCCTAACAGGGAACACTGAAGCTTTCTTT.

The rearrangement links TRBV18 to TRBJ1-1; TRBD1 aligns across 10 bases. CDR3 size: 14 residues. V shed 3 bases and J 7 bases; nucleotides not matched to a gene: 5. Germline-derived CDR1 and CDR2 are KGHSH and LQKENI. As DNA, the CDR3 is TGTGCCAGCTCACCTTCGACAGGGGGCGGTGAAGCTTTCTTT. It translates to CASSPSTGGGEAFF.

This rearrangement joins TRBV4-1 to TRBJ2-1; 8 bases fit TRBD2. There are 18 residues in the CDR3. Germline CDR1 reads MGHRA; CDR2 reads YSYEKL. Trimming took 4 bases from V and 9 from J; bases not matched to a gene: 20. CDR3 nucleotide sequence: TGCGCCAGCAGCCCCTACTCCGCGAGGGGTCAGCGGGGGCGTGAGCAGTTCTTC. Encoded protein: CASSPYSARGQRGREQFF.

The V call is TRBV7-6, the J call TRBJ1-4; D might be TRBD1 (6 bases). V lost 2 bases to trimming and J lost 1 base, with 11 bases between them. The CDR3 totals 16 residues. In germline, CDR1 is SGHVS, CDR2 FNYEAQ. This CDR3 is CASSLQAGQTNEKLFF. As DNA, the CDR3 is TGTGCCAGCAGCTTACAAGCGGGACAAACTAATGAAAAACTGTTTTTT.

The chain combines TRBV2 with TRBJ1-1; D may be TRBD1 (6 bases). Germline assignment: CDR1 SNHLY and CDR2 FYNNEI. The CDR3 covers 14 residues. Trimming pared 8 bases from V and 0 bases from J, leaving 13 bases between. The CDR3 reads CASASTGLNTEAFF. The DNA for the CDR3 is TGTGCCAGCGCATCGACAGGTTTGAACACTGAAGCTTTCTTT.